Described below is a single TCR beta chain sequence and its context. Measured with immunoSEQ multiplex PCR; TCRdb has only the in-frame clones, and not every one. The table has approximately 200,000 clones, around 87% seen once. This entry belongs to a study of blood T cell repertoires in COVID-19. Looking at the study overall: For recovered donors of Cohort 3, there were two negative PCRs, clearance, or symptom resolution. Nucleic acid was either cDNA or gDNA, and it came from T cells, B-cell-depleted T cells, or PBMCs. The samples span acute and convalescent COVID-19 from the United States, Italy and Spain.

Germline V gives CDR1 DFQATT, CDR2 SNEGSKA (reference sequence). The CDR3 has 14 residues. Trimming shortened V by 3 bases and J by 0 bases, and 12 bases separated the two germline ends. The specimen sequenced was PBMCs or T cells enriched from blood (not recorded which). The rearrangement uses TRBV20-1 and TRBJ2-7; D gene uncertain. This TCR was sampled from a young man in a cohort exposed to, infected with or recovered from COVID-19 (not recorded which). CDR3 nucleotide sequence: TGCAGTGCTAGTATTTCGTTGAGCTCCTACGAGCAGTACTTC. Its translation is CSASISLSSYEQYF.